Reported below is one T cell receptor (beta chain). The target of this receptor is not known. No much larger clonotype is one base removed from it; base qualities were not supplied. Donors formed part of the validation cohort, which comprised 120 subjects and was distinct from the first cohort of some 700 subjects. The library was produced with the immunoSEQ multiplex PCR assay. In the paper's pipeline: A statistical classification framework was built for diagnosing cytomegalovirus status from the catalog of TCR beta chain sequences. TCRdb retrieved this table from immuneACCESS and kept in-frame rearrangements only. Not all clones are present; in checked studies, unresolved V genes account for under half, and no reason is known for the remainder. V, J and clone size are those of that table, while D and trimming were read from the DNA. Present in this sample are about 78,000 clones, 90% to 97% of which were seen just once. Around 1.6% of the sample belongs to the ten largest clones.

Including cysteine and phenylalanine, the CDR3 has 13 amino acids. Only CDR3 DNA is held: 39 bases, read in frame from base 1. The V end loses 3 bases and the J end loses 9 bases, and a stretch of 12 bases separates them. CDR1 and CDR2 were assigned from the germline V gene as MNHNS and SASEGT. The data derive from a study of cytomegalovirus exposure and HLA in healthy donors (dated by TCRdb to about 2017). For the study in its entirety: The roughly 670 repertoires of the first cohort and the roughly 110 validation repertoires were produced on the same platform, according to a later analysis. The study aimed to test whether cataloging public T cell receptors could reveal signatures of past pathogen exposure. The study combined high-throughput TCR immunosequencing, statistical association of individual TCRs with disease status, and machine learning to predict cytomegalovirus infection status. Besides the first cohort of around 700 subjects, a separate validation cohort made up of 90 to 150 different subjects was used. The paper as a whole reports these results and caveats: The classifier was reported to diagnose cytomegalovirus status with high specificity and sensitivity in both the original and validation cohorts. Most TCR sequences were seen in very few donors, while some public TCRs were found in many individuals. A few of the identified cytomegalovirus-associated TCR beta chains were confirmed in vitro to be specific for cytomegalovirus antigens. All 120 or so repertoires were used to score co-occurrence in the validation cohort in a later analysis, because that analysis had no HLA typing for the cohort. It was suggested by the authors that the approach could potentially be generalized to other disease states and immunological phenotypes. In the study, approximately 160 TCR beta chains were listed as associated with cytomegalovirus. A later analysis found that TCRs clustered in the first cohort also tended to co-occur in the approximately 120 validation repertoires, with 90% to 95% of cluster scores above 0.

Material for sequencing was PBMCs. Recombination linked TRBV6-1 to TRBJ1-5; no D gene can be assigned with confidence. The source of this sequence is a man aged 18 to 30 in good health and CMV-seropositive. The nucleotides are TGTGCCAGCAGTGAGCCAGGAGGTGGGCCCCAGCATTTT. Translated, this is CASSEPGGGPQHF.